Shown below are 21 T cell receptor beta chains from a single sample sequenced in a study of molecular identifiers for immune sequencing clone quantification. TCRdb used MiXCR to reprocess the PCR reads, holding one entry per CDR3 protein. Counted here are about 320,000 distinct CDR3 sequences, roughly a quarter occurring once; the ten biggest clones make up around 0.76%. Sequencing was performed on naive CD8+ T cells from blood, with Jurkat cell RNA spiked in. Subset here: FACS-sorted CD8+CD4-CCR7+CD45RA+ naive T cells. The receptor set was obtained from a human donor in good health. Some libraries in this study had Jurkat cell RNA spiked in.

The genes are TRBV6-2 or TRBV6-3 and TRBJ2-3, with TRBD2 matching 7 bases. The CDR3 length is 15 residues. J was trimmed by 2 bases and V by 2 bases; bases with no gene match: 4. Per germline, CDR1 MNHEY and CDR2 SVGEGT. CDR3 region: CASSYGTIYTDTQYF. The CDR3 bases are TGTGCCAGCAGTTACGGGACTATCTACACAGATACGCAGTATTTT.

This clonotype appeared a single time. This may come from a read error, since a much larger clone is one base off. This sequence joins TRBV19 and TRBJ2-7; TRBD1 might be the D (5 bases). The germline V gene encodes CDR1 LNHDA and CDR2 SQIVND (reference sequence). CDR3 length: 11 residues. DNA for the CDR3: TGTGCCAGTAGTTCCCCCAGGACACGAACCTTC. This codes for CASSSPRTRTF.

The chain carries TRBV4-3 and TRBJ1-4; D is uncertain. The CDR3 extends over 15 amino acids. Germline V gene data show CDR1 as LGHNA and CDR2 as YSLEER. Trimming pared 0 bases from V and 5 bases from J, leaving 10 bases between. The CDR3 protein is CASSQDIGWNEKLFF. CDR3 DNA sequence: TGCGCCAGCAGCCAAGATATAGGGTGGAATGAAAAACTGTTTTTT.

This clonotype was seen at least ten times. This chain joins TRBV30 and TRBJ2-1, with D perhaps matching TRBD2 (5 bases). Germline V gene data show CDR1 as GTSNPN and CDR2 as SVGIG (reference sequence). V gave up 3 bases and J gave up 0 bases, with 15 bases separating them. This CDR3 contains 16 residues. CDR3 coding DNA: TGTGCCTGGAGCCAGCGGAAGGGCAGCTCCTACAATGAGCAGTTCTTC. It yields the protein CAWSQRKGSSYNEQFF.

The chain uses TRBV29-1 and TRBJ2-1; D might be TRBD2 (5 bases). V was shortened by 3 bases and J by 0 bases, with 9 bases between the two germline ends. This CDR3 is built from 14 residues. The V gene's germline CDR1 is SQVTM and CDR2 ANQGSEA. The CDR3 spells CSVESGYSYNEQFF. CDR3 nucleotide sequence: TGCAGCGTTGAGTCGGGGTACTCCTACAATGAGCAGTTCTTC.

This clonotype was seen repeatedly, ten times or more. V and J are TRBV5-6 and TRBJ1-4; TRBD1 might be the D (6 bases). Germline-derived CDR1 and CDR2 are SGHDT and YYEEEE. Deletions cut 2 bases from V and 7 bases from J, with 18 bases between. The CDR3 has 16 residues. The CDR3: CASSLDHTGTGEKLFF. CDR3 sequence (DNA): TGTGCCAGCAGCTTAGATCACACAGGGACGGGTGAAAAACTGTTTTTT. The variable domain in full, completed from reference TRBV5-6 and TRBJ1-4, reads DAGVTQSPTHLIKTRGQQVTLRCSPKSGHDTVSWYQQALGQGPQFIFQYYEEEERQRGNFPDRFSGHQFPNYSSELNVNALLLGDSALYLCASSLDHTGTGEKLFFGSGTQLSVL.

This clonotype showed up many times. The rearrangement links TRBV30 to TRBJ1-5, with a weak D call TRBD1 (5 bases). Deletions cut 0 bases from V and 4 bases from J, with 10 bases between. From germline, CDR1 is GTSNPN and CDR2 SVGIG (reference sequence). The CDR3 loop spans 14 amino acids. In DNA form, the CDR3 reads TGTGCCTGGAGTGTACTAGGGGCAAATCAGCCCCAGCATTTT. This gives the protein CAWSVLGANQPQHF.

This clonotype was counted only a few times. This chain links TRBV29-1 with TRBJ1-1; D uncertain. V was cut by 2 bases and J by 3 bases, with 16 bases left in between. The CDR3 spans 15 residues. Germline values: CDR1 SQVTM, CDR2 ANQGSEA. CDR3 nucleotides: TGCAGCGTTGAATTTTCGCATGCCCTTTACACTGAAGCTTTCTTT. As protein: CSVEFSHALYTEAFF.

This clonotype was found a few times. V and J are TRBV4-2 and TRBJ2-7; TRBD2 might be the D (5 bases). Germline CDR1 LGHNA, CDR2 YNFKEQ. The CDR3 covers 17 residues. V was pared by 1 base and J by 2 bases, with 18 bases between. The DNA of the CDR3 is TGTGCCAGCAGCCAAGTGGACCCGGGAATTCTCCCCTACGAGCAGTACTTC. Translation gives CASSQVDPGILPYEQYF.

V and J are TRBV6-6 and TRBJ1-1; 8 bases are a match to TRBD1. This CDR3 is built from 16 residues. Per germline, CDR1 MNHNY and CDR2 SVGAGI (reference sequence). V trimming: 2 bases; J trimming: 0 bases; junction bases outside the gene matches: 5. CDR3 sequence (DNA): TGTGCCAGCAGTTACGAGACAGGGGATATGAACACTGAAGCTTTCTTT. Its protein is CASSYETGDMNTEAFF.

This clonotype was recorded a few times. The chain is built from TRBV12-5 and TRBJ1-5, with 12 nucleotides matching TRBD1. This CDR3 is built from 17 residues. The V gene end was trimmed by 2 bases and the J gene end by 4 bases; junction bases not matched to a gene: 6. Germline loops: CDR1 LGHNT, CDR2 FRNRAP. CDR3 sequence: CASGLTGTGGGNQPQHF. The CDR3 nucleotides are TGTGCTAGTGGTTTGACGGGGACAGGGGGCGGTAATCAGCCCCAGCATTTT.

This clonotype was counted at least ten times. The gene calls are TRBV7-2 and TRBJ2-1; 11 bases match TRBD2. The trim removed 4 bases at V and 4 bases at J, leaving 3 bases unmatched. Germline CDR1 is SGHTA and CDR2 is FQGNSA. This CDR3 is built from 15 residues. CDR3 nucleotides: TGTGCCAGCAGCTCAATAGCGGGAGGGTACAATGAGCAGTTCTTC. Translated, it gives CASSSIAGGYNEQFF.

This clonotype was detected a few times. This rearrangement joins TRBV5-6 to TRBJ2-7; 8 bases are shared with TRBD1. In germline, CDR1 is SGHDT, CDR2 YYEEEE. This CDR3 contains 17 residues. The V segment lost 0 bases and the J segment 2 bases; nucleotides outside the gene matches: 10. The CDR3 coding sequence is TGTGCCAGCAGCTTGGTCGGGTGGACAGGGTTAACCTACGAGCAGTACTTC. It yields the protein CASSLVGWTGLTYEQYF.

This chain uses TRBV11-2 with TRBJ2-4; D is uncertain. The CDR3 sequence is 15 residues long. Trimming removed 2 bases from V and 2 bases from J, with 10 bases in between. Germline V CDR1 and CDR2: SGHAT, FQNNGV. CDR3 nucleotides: TGTGCCAGCAGCTTATATTTGGGTACCAAAAACATTCAGTACTTC. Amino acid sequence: CASSLYLGTKNIQYF.

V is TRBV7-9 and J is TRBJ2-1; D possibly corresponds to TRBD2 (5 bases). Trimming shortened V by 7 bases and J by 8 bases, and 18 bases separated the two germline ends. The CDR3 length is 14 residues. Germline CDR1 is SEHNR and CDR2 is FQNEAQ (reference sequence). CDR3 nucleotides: TGTGCCAGCACCGACCGGGGTGTGGAGGATGAGCAGTTCTTC. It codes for CASTDRGVEDEQFF.

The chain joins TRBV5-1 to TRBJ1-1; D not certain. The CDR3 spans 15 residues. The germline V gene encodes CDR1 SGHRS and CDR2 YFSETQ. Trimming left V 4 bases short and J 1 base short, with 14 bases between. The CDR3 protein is CASSLEDGWNTEAFF. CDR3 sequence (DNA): TGCGCCAGCAGCCTAGAAGATGGATGGAACACTGAAGCTTTCTTT.

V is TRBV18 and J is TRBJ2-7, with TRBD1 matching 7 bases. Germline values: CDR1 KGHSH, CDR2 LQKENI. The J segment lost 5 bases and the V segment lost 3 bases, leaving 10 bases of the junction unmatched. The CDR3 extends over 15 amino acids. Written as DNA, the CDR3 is TGTGCCAGCTCACCCCCGTACACAGGGGTAAACGAGCAGTACTTC. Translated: CASSPPYTGVNEQYF. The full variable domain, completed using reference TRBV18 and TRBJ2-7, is NAGVMQNPRHLVRRRGQEARLRCSPMKGHSHVYWYRQLPEEGLKFMVYLQKENIIDESGMPKERFSAEFPKEGPSILRIQQVVRGDSAAYFCASSPPYTGVNEQYFGPGTRLTVT.

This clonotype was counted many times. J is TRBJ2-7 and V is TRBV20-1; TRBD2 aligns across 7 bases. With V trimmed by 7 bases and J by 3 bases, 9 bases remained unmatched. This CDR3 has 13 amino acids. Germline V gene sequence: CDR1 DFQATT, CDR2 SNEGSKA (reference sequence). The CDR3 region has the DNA TGCAGTGTTGGCCCGACTAGCAACTACGAGCAGTACTTC. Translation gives CSVGPTSNYEQYF.

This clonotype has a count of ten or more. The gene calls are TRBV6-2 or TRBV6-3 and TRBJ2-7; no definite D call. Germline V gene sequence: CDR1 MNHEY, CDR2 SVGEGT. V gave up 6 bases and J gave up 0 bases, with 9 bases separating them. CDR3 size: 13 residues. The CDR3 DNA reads TGTGCCAGCAGCGACGCGAGCTCCTACGAGCAGTACTTC. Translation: CASSDASSYEQYF.

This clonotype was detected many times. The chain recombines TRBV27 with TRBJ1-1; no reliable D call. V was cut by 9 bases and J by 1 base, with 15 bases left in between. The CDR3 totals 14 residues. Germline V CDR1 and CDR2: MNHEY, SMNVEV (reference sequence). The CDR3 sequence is CASHSGQTNTEAFF. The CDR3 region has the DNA TGTGCCAGTCACTCCGGGCAGACGAACACTGAAGCTTTCTTT.

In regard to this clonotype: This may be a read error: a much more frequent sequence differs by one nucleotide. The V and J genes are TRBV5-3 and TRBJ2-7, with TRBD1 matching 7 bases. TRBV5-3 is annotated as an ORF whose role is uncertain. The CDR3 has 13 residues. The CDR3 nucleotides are TGTGCCAGCAGCTGGCAGGGGGTTGACGAGCAGTACTTC. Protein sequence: CASSWQGVDEQYF.